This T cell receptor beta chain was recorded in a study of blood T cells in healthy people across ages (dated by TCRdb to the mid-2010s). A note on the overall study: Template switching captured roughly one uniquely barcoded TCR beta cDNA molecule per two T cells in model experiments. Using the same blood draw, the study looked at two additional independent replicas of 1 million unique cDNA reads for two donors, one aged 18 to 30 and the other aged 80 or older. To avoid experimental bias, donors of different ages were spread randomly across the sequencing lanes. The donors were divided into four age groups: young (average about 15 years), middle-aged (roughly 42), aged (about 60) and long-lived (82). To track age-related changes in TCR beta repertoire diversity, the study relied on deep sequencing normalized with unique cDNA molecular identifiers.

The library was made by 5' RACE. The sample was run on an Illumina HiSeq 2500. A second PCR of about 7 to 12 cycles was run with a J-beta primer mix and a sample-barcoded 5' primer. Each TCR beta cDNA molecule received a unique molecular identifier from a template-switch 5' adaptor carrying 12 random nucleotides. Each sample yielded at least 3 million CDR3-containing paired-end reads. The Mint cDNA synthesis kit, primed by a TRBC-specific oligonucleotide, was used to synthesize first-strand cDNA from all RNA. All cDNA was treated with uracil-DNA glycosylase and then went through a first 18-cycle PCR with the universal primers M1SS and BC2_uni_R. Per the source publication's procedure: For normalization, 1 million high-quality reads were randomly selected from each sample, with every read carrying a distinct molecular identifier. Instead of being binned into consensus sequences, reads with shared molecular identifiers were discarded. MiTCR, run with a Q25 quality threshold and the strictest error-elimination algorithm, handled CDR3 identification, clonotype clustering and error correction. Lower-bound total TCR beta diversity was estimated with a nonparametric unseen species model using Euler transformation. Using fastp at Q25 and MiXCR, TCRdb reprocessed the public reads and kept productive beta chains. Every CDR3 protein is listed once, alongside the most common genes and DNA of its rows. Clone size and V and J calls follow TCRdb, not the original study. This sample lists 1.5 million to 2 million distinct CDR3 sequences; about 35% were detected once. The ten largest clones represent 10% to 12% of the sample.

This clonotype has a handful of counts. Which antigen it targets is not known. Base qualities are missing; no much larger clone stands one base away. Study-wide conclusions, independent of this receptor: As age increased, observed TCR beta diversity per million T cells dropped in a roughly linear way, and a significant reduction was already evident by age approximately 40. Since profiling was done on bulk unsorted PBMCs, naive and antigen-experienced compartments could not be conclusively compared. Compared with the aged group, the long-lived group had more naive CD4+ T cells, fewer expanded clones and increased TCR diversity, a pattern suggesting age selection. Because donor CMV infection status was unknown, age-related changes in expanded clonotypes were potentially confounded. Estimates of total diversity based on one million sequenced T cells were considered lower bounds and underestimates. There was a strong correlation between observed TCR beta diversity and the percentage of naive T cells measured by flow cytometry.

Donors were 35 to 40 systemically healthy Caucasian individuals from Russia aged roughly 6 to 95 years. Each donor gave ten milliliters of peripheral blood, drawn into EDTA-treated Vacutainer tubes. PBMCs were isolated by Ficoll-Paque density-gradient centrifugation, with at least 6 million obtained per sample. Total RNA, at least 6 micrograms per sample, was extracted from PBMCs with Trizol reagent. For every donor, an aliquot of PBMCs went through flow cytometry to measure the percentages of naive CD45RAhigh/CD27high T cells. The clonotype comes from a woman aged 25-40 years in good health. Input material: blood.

Read as DNA, the sequence is TGTGCCAGCAGCCCCCTTCTGGGAGACTCCTACAATGAGCAGTTCTTC. The resulting protein is CASSPLLGDSYNEQFF. The chain joins TRBV21-1 to TRBJ2-1; no DNA check was done on the table's D call, TRBD1. TRBV21-1 is labeled a pseudogene. From its cysteine to its phenylalanine, the CDR3 spans 16 amino acids. Only the CDR3 DNA is retained, 48 bases long and in frame from the first base.